The 10 T cell receptor beta chains given below trace back to one sample, sequenced in a study of Ad26.COV2.S vaccination and SARS-CoV-2 variants. Described treatment: some 20 received Ad26.COV2.S at low or high dose, single or two shots; about 5 received placebo; per-sample allocation not given. Sample collection was performed on day 63 after the first vaccine or placebo injection. Measured with immunoSEQ multiplex PCR; TCRdb has only the in-frame clones, and not every one. The table records hundreds of thousands of clones, around 89% of them present only once. Sequencing used peripheral blood, obtained in a trial of Ad26.COV2.S vaccine versus placebo. These receptors were taken from a person between 18 and 65 years old who received the Ad26.COV2.S COVID-19 vaccine or a placebo.

The chain carries TRBV7-2 and TRBJ1-1, with D perhaps TRBD1 (5 bases). The CDR3 runs 14 residues. Germline V gene sequence: CDR1 SGHTA, CDR2 FQGNSA. Trimming stripped 1 base from V and 5 bases from J, with 11 bases between. The CDR3 coding sequence is TGTGCCAGCAGCTTAGGCTGGGGGAGGACTGAAGCTTTCTTT. Residues: CASSLGWGRTEAFF.

The chain uses TRBV6-2 or TRBV6-3 and TRBJ1-2; 7 bases map to TRBD1. V gave up 6 bases and J gave up 7 bases; unmatched junction bases: 8. Germline CDR1 reads MNHEY; CDR2 reads SVGEGT. This CDR3 spans 13 amino acids. CDR3 nucleotide sequence: TGTGCCAGCAGCCTGAATCGACAGGGTGGCTACACCTTC. Residues: CASSLNRQGGYTF.

The chain is built from TRBV2 and TRBJ2-5; D is uncertain. V was trimmed by 5 bases and J by 5 bases, leaving 6 bases between them. CDR1 is SNHLY, CDR2 FYNNEI, per germline. The CDR3 consists of 11 residues. CDR3 coding DNA: TGTGCCAGCAGTTTAGTGGAGACCCAGTACTTC. Translation gives CASSLVETQYF.

The sample holds one count of this clone. The chain uses TRBV7-9 and TRBJ2-5; unclear D gene. The V end lost 5 bases, the J end lost 0 bases, and 1 base lay between the germline ends. Germline V gives CDR1 SEHNR, CDR2 FQNEAQ (reference sequence). The CDR3 extends over 11 amino acids. The CDR3, as DNA: TGTGCCAGCAGCCACCAAGAGACCCAGTACTTC. It encodes CASSHQETQYF.

The chain links TRBV28 to TRBJ1-1; 9 bases are a match to TRBD1. The J segment lost 7 bases and the V segment lost 5 bases, leaving 8 bases of the junction unmatched. This CDR3 comprises 14 residues. Germline loops: CDR1 MDHEN, CDR2 SYDVKM. The CDR3 reads CASSPPGQGVEAFF. CDR3 nucleotide sequence: TGTGCCAGCAGTCCCCCGGGACAGGGTGTTGAAGCTTTCTTT. The variable domain in full, completed from reference TRBV28 and TRBJ1-1, reads DVKVTQSSRYLVKRTGEKVFLECVQDMDHENMFWYRQDPGLGLRLIYFSYDVKMKEKGDIPEGYSVSREKKERFSLILESASTNQTSMYLCASSPPGQGVEAFFGQGTRLTVV.

This chain joins TRBV7-9 and TRBJ2-7, with 7 bases fitting TRBD1. Germline trimming cut 4 bases from V and 6 bases from J; bases unmatched to any gene: 9. Germline lookup yields CDR1 SEHNR and CDR2 FQNEAQ (reference sequence). The CDR3 is 14 amino acids. The CDR3 spells CASSSPNRGGEQYF. The CDR3 nucleotides are TGTGCCAGCAGCTCCCCCAACAGGGGCGGCGAGCAGTACTTC.

The V and J genes are TRBV29-1 and TRBJ1-1, with 8 bases lining up with TRBD1. Germline values: CDR1 SQVTM, CDR2 ANQGSEA. There are 12 residues in the CDR3. Losses at the gene ends were 7 bases for V and 4 bases for J; bases not matched to a gene: 5. DNA for the CDR3: TGCAGCGCCAGGGGGCTGTCCACTGAAGCTTTCTTT. Translation gives CSARGLSTEAFF.

The gene calls are TRBV27 and TRBJ2-2, with D perhaps TRBD1 (6 bases). From germline, CDR1 is MNHEY and CDR2 SMNVEV (reference sequence). V lost 5 bases and J lost 2, with 15 bases in between. The CDR3 spans 16 residues. The CDR3 loop is CASSHTGHKNTGELFF. As DNA, the CDR3 is TGTGCCAGCAGTCACACGGGACACAAAAACACCGGGGAGCTGTTTTTT.

This chain joins TRBV2 and TRBJ2-5; tentative D call: TRBD2 (5 bases). The V and J ends lost 4 bases and 2 bases respectively, with 14 bases between them. Germline CDR1 is SNHLY and CDR2 is FYNNEI. The length of the CDR3 is 15 residues. CDR3 sequence: CASSGLRVSQETQYF. CDR3 sequence (DNA): TGTGCCAGCAGTGGCTTGCGGGTCAGTCAAGAGACCCAGTACTTC.

This rearrangement joins TRBV15 to TRBJ2-1; D unclear. CDR3 length: 17 residues. V lost 5 bases to trimming and J lost 7 bases, with 24 bases between them. Germline lookup yields CDR1 LNHNV and CDR2 YYDKDF (reference sequence). CDR3 amino acids: CATSPWPTVLSENEQFF. DNA of the CDR3: TGTGCCACCAGCCCGTGGCCGACGGTGTTGAGTGAGAATGAGCAGTTCTTC.